The present T cell receptor (beta chain) was sequenced within a study of blood T cell repertoires in COVID-19 (dated by TCRdb to about 2020). About the investigation overall: Samples covering the acute and convalescent phases of COVID-19 were provided by collaborators in the United States, Italy and Spain. The prospective study material was composed of cDNA or gDNA derived from T cells, B-cell-depleted T cells, or PBMCs. The dataset comprised deeply sampled blood TCRbeta repertoires from subjects exposed to, actively infected with, or recovered from COVID-19. A freely available public database, intended as a resource for researchers studying the immune response to SARS-CoV-2, is where the repertoires were released. The samples were drawn from the first 160 participants of the ongoing ImmuneRACE study and from about 1,200 subjects provided by 6 global collaborators. Nearly every sample came with metadata listing a de-identified subject ID, COVID-19 status, age in years and sex. Where HLA class I and class II types were available, the types were taken from metadata supplied by the sample provider, not from assay-based typing. Overall study results and their limits: How much clinical and demographic metadata was included differed by source and by participant, and the metadata was provided uncurated.

As for this clone: What antigen it recognizes has not been identified. The sample holds no much larger clone one base away, and base qualities are not on file.

CDR1 and CDR2 were assigned from the germline V gene as LGHNA and YNFKEQ. The CDR3 runs 15 residues from the cysteine to the phenylalanine. CDR3 DNA only is kept here, 45 bases in frame from base 1. Relative to germline, V is 5 bases shorter and J is 0 bases shorter, with 10 bases between their ends. Each collaborating institution followed its own protocols to collect whole blood in K2EDTA tubes. Collaborator samples were shipped for TCRbeta analysis as frozen whole blood, isolated PBMCs, or DNA extracted from either sample type. The immunoSEQ Assay, a bias-controlled multiplex PCR, was used to amplify TCRbeta CDR3 regions from genomic DNA. From the authors' description of their analysis: The number of nucleated cells in each sample was estimated from the amplification of reference gene primers within the assay. To quantify the absolute abundance of each unique TCRbeta CDR3 rearrangement, sequence reads were collapsed and filtered. Productive Simpson clonality was computed per sample as the square root of Simpson's diversity index over productive rearrangements. This is the immuneACCESS table as TCRdb keeps it, with only in-frame sequences that have V and J called. A part of the clones is gone; compared with another copy, unresolved V genes explain less than half, and the rest is unexplained. D and trimming come from the DNA, and the V and J calls and clone size come from that table. Present in this sample are around 69,000 clones, 81% of which were seen just once. The ten largest make up approximately 22% of the sample.

This clonotype was sampled from a woman aged 65 to 85 with acute or convalescent COVID-19. The sample was peripheral blood. This chain joins TRBV4-2 to TRBJ2-2, with the D gene not clear enough to name. Here is the DNA: TGTGCCAGCAGCTTGACAATCGCGAACACCGGGGAGCTGTTTTTT. Translated, this gives CASSLTIANTGELFF.